A selection of T cell receptor beta chains follows, all from one sample in a study of blood T cell repertoires in COVID-19. Generated by immunoSEQ multiplex PCR, the TCRdb table keeps only in-frame clones and is missing some. The sample has more than 300,000 clones, 85% to 95% seen once; the top ten hold almost 4%. The sample taken for sequencing was PBMCs or T cells enriched from blood (not recorded which). The origin of the receptors is a woman in her 30s who had been exposed to COVID-19. Both conserved end residues are part of each CDR3. The D gene is left open where the match is weak. Only some rows state a clone size, as once, few, many or a class for expanded clones.

v_gene	j_gene	d_gene	abundance	CDR3nt	CDR3aa
TRBV7-9	TRBJ2-5	NA	few	TGTGCCAGCGAAATTTCTAGCGTCCCAGAGACCCAGTACTTC	CASEISSVPETQYF
TRBV9	TRBJ2-7	NA	NA	TGTGCCAGCAGCGTAGGCAGGGGAGGGTACGAGCAGTACTTC	CASSVGRGGYEQYF
TRBV18	TRBJ2-2	NA	NA	TGTGCCAGCTCACCCAGGCCAGGCTCCACCGGGGAGCTGTTTTTT	CASSPRPGSTGELFF
TRBV29-1	TRBJ1-2	NA	NA	TGCAGCGTTGGTTACACCAACTATGGCTACACCTTC	CSVGYTNYGYTF
TRBV7-8	TRBJ2-5	TRBD1	NA	TGTGCCAGCAATTCCGACAGGGGATTAACCCAGTACTTC	CASNSDRGLTQYF
TRBV6-5	TRBJ2-5	NA	NA	TGTGCCAGAATTCCAGAGCGGCAAGAGACCCAGTACTTC	CARIPERQETQYF
TRBV7-9	TRBJ2-1	NA	once	TGTGCCAGCAGCTTAGTTAGGGGTCCCGACAATGAGCAGTTCTTC	CASSLVRGPDNEQFF
TRBV27	TRBJ1-2	TRBD1	NA	TGTGCCAGCAGTTTAAAACGACAGGGGGCGTCTGGCTACACCTTC	CASSLKRQGASGYTF
TRBV19	TRBJ1-5	TRBD1	NA	TGTGCCAGTAGTATCGGACAGGGGTATCGCAATCAGCCCCAGCATTTT	CASSIGQGYRNQPQHF
TRBV4-3	TRBJ2-7	TRBD2	NA	TGCGCCAGCAGCCAAGTAGCAGCGGGGGGCGGGCCCTACGAGCAGTACTTC	CASSQVAAGGGPYEQYF
TRBV6-5	TRBJ1-4	TRBD1	NA	TGTGCCAGCAACGACAGGGGAGATGAAAAACTGTTTTTT	CASNDRGDEKLFF
TRBV15	TRBJ1-2	TRBD1	NA	TGTGCCACCAGCATCCCTGACAGGGCTGGCTACACCTTC	CATSIPDRAGYTF
TRBV7-2	TRBJ2-7	TRBD1	NA	TGTGCCAGCAGTTGGGGGGACAGGCCCTCCTACGAGCAGTACTTC	CASSWGDRPSYEQYF
TRBV10-3	TRBJ2-5	NA	NA	TGTGCCATCAGTGAGGGATCTTTTAGGGCACAGGTTAGAGAGACCCAGTACTTC	CAISEGSFRAQVRETQYF
TRBV7-9	TRBJ2-1	TRBD2	NA	TGTGCCAGCAGCTTGGGGAGGGGTTCCTACAATGAGCAGTTCTTC	CASSLGRGSYNEQFF
TRBV5-6	TRBJ1-5	NA	NA	TGTGCCAGCACCTCCCTGGGGGGGGCGCCTAATCAGCCCCAGCATTTT	CASTSLGGAPNQPQHF
TRBV5-5	TRBJ1-3	NA	NA	TGTGCCAGCAGCTTGGTTTTCACAGGGAGAAACACCATATATTTT	CASSLVFTGRNTIYF
TRBV4-1	TRBJ1-2	TRBD1	NA	TGCGCCAGCAGTCGAATTTCGACAGGGGAAAACTATGGCTACACCTTC	CASSRISTGENYGYTF
TRBV7-9	TRBJ2-5	NA	NA	TGTGCCAGCAGTAGTACCGCGGCGCCCCGGGAGACCCAGTACTTC	CASSSTAAPRETQYF
TRBV3-1/TRBV3-2	TRBJ1-3	TRBD1	NA	TGTGCCAGCAGCGACAGGGCCTCTGGAAACACCATATATTTT	CASSDRASGNTIYF
TRBV6-1	TRBJ1-1	NA	NA	TGTGCCAGCAGTGAAAGCCGCAGGGGCACTGAAGCTTTCTTT	CASSESRRGTEAFF
TRBV18	TRBJ1-2	NA	NA	TGTGCCAGCTCAACCAGCTTACGCGGGCTTTATGGCTACACCTTC	CASSTSLRGLYGYTF
TRBV3-1/TRBV3-2	TRBJ1-2	NA	NA	TGTGCCAGCAGCCTGGCGGGTGATAACTATGGCTACACCTTC	CASSLAGDNYGYTF
TRBV10-3	TRBJ2-1	TRBD2	NA	TGTGCCATCAGTGAGTCGGGGACTAGCGGGAGGAATGAGCAGTTCTTC	CAISESGTSGRNEQFF
TRBV7-9	TRBJ2-2	TRBD2	NA	TGTGCCAGCAGCCCCGGGACTAGCGGGGGGGACACCGGGGAGCTGTTTTTT	CASSPGTSGGDTGELFF
TRBV27	TRBJ2-2	TRBD1	NA	TGTGCCAGCACCATTAAATGGGGACAGGGTTTATTTTTT	CASTIKWGQGLFF
TRBV7-3	TRBJ1-6	NA	NA	TGTGCCAGCAGCTTAACCCGACAGAATTCACCCCTCCACTTT	CASSLTRQNSPLHF
TRBV9	TRBJ1-1	TRBD1	few	TGTGCCAGCAGCACCCGACAGGGGGAGAACACTGAAGCTTTCTTT	CASSTRQGENTEAFF
TRBV4-1	TRBJ2-3	TRBD2	NA	TGCGCCAGCAGCCATCAACCACCGGGGACTAGCGGGGAAACAGATACGCAGTATTTT	CASSHQPPGTSGETDTQYF
TRBV15	TRBJ1-1	TRBD1	NA	TGTGCCACCAGCAGAGATTCTCGGGACAGGGGGGCTTTCTTT	CATSRDSRDRGAFF
TRBV6-5	TRBJ2-3	TRBD2	NA	TGTGCCAGCAGTCAACTAGCGCCGGGACCAGATACGCAGTATTTT	CASSQLAPGPDTQYF
TRBV7-9	TRBJ1-1	NA	NA	TGTGCCAGCAGCTTAAGAGGGGGGGACACTGAAGCTTTCTTT	CASSLRGGDTEAFF
TRBV18	TRBJ2-3	NA	NA	TGTGCCAGCTCACCGCGCATATCTAGCGAGGATACGCAGTATTTT	CASSPRISSEDTQYF
TRBV11-3	TRBJ2-1	NA	NA	TGTGCCAGCAGCTTCCAGGGAATTGAGCAGTTCTTC	CASSFQGIEQFF
TRBV20-1	TRBJ2-5	NA	NA	TGCAAATTGGGACAACAAGAGACCCAGTACTTC	CKLGQQETQYF
TRBV6-5	TRBJ1-1	TRBD1	NA	TGTGCCAGCAGTTACGGGACAGGGGTCCCTGAAGCTTTCTTT	CASSYGTGVPEAFF
TRBV19	TRBJ1-1	NA	NA	TGTGCCAGTAGTCATAGCTGGGGAGACGACACTGAAGCTTTCTTT	CASSHSWGDDTEAFF
TRBV7-9	TRBJ1-1	NA	NA	TGTGCCAGCAGCTTAAGGGGCGACACTGAAGCTTTCTTT	CASSLRGDTEAFF
TRBV5-1	TRBJ1-1	NA	NA	TGCGCCAGCAGCTTGGGTGCGGGGTTGGGCACTGAAGCTTTCTTT	CASSLGAGLGTEAFF
TRBV7-8	TRBJ1-1	TRBD1	NA	TGTGCCAGCAGCGGCAGGGACAGTGAAGCTTTCTTT	CASSGRDSEAFF
TRBV5-1	TRBJ1-1	TRBD1	NA	TGCGCCAGCAGCTGGGGGGACAGGGGCTTGAACACTGAAGCTTTCTTT	CASSWGDRGLNTEAFF
TRBV4-1	TRBJ2-7	TRBD1	NA	TGCGCCAGCAGCCAAGGAGACCGGGACAGGGGGTATCGGCAGTACTTC	CASSQGDRDRGYRQYF